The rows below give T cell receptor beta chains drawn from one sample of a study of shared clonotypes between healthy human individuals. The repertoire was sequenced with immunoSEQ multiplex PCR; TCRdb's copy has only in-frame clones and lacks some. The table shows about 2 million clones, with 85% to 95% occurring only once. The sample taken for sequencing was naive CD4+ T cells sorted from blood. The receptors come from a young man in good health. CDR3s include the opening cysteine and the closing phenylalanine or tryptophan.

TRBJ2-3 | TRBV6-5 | CASSSTSGSYDTQYF
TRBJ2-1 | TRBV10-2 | CASSESPGVAEQFF
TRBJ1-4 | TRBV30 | CAWSGPGTVNEKLFF
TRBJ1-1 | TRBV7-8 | CASSLVLDNTEAFF
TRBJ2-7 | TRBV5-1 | CASSFWRPSYEQYF
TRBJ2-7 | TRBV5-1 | CASSLDRDKYF
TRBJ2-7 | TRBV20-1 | CSAWVGLEQYF
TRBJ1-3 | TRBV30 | CAWTATGAGNTIYF
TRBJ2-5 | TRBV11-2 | CASTLGARETQYF
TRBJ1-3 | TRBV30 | CAWSATGAWNTIYF
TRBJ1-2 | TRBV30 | CAWSVFPLYRADYGYTF
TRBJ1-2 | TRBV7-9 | CASSRYGTSPSYGYTF
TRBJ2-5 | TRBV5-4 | CASSTGGETQYF
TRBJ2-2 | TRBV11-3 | CASSAVGGTGELFF
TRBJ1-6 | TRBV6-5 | CASSYVQNNSPLHF
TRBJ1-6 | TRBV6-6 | CASSYSDSPLHF
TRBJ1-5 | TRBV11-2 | CASSLGQGGRRDQPQHF
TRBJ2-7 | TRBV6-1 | CASSPDGSYEQYF
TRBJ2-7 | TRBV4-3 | CASSQEPWGNAGRHEQYF
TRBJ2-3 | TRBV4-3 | CASSQRTSGNADTQYF
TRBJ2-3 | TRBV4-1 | CASSLPGDTQYF
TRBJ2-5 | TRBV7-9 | CASSLGASGSRMQETQYF
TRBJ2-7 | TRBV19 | CASSGDDRVGYEQYF
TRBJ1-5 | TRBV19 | CASSNRGASNQPQHF
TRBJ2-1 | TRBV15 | CATSREYGTSNEQFF
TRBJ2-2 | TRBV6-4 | CASSAVAQITGELFF
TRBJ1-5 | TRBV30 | CAWSRSMQQPQHF
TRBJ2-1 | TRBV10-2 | CASSPTGGISYNEQFF
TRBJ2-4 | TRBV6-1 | CASSEIGIEPKNIQYF
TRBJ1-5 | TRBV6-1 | CASSGIGTVNQPQHF
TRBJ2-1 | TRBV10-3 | CAITTGNNEQFF
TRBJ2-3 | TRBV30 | CAWSLGEDTQYF
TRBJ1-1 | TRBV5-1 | CASSFQGNTEAFF
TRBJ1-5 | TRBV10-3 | CAIRVDSNQPQHF
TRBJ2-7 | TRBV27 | CASSLGTSGLYEQYF
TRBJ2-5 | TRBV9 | CASSVGTSGRVGETQYF
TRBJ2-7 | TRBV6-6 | CASSTGTSGSYEQYF
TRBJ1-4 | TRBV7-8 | CASSRGGTATNEKLFF
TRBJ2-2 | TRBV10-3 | CAISGSSGRGGNTGELFF
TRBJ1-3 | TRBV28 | CASIRGTGSGNTIYF
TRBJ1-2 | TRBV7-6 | CASSSLAGGNYGYTF
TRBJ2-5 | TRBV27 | CASSSYSKQETQYF
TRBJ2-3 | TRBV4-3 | CASSQTTGGIPDTQYF
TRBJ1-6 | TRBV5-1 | CASSLGPSYNSPLHF
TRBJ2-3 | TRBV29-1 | CSVGTGPDTQYF
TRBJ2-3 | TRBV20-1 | CSALVSDTQYF
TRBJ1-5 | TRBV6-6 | CASRESGQGINQPQHF
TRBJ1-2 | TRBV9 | CASSQGGSYTF
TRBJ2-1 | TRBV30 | CAWSVPRTYPPGGRAEQFF
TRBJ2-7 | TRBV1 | CTSSRDKVPYEQYF